This T cell receptor (beta chain) was obtained from a study of naive and memory T cell subsets. Study-wide results and caveats: From naive to CM, EM and EMRA, diversity decreased and Gini increased.

This clonotype was seen a handful of times. Its antigen is still unknown. Trimming cost V 1 base and J 4 bases, with 15 bases left between them. Germline assignment: CDR1 LGHNA and CDR2 YNFKEQ. The length of the CDR3 is 16 residues. Sequential positive selection took CD4 T cells first, then CD8 T cells. Four subsets defined by CD45RA and CD27 were sorted after CD3, CD4, CD8 and live/dead staining. Two oligonucleotides, mixed equimolar, formed the beta constant-region primer covering TRBC1 and TRBC2. TCRdb used MiXCR to reprocess the UMI-ligation and nested PCR reads, holding one entry per CDR3 protein. Among about 80,000 distinct CDR3 sequences listed, around 14% were seen once.

This chain links TRBV4-2 with TRBJ2-3, with D possibly TRBD2 on 6 matching bases. The TCR sequence derives from a human donor in good health. The sample taken for sequencing was central memory CD4+ T cells from blood. The CDR3 loop reads CASSQGDSRGPDTQYF. The CDR3 region has the DNA TGTGCCAGCAGCCAAGGGGACTCTAGGGGCCCAGATACGCAGTATTTT.